The 30 T cell receptor beta chains presented below share a single source sample, sequenced in a study of blood T cell repertoires in COVID-19. Profiling relied on immunoSEQ multiplex PCR, and the TCRdb table lists in-frame clones only, not all of them. The table has more than 120,000 clones, 70% to 90% seen once. Sequenced sample: peripheral blood. The source of these receptors is a human donor in a cohort sampled during active COVID-19.

This chain uses TRBV27 with TRBJ1-2; D is unresolved. The CDR3 has 14 residues. Per germline, CDR1 MNHEY and CDR2 SMNVEV (reference sequence). Between the trimmed V and J ends, which lost 4 bases and 5 bases, there was a span of 14 bases. The CDR3 DNA reads TGTGCCAGCAGTTCGCCACAGAGTAAATATGGCTACACCTTC. This translates into CASSSPQSKYGYTF.

The rearrangement links TRBV11-2 to TRBJ2-3, with D perhaps matching TRBD2 (7 bases). This CDR3 spans 14 amino acids. Germline V gene lookup returns CDR1 SGHAT and CDR2 FQNNGV. The V end was cut by 5 bases, the J end by 4 bases, with 13 bases between. The CDR3 DNA reads TGTGCCAGCAGCCCTACGGGGGGCCCAGATACGCAGTATTTT. This codes for CASSPTGGPDTQYF.

This rearrangement joins TRBV7-9 to TRBJ1-1, with 8 nucleotides matching TRBD1. The length of the CDR3 is 15 residues. The trim removed 3 bases at V and 1 base at J, leaving 4 bases unmatched. Per the germline V gene, CDR1 is SEHNR and CDR2 is FQNEAQ (reference sequence). The chain's CDR3 is CASSFRDRSNTEAFF. The DNA for the CDR3 is TGTGCCAGCAGCTTCCGGGACAGGTCGAACACTGAAGCTTTCTTT.

The chain uses TRBV2 and TRBJ1-4; TRBD1 matches at 8 bases. Losses at the gene ends were 6 bases for V and 3 bases for J; bases not matched to a gene: 3. CDR1 and CDR2 from the germline V gene are SNHLY and FYNNEI. CDR3 length: 14 residues. This chain's CDR3 is CASSPTGANEKLFF. As DNA, the CDR3 is TGTGCCAGCAGCCCGACAGGGGCTAATGAAAAACTGTTTTTT.

The chain has TRBV7-3 and TRBJ2-5, with D possibly matching TRBD1 (5 bases). Germline V gene sequence: CDR1 SGHTA, CDR2 FQGTGA. V lost 0 bases and J 7 bases, leaving 12 bases between the germline ends. This CDR3 is 14 amino acids long. CDR3 bases: TGTGCCAGCAGCTTAACGGGCAGGGAAGGGACCCAGTACTTC. It is translated as CASSLTGREGTQYF.

The J gene is TRBJ2-7, the V gene TRBV6-5; the match to TRBD2 covers 12 bases. Per germline, CDR1 MNHEY and CDR2 SVGAGI. Germline trimming cut 4 bases from V and 6 bases from J; bases unmatched to any gene: 7. This CDR3 contains 15 residues. The CDR3 region is CASSSTGLAGIEQYF. For the CDR3, the DNA is TGTGCCAGCAGTTCCACCGGACTAGCGGGGATCGAGCAGTACTTC.

V gene TRBV19 combines with J gene TRBJ1-3; D perhaps matches TRBD1 (5 bases). This CDR3 is built from 16 residues. Germline assignment: CDR1 LNHDA and CDR2 SQIVND (reference sequence). V was clipped by 4 bases and J by 0 bases, with 13 bases between them. CDR3 sequence (DNA): TGTGCCAGTAGTACAGGGATAAGGGGCTCTGGAAACACCATATATTTT. Translated, it gives CASSTGIRGSGNTIYF.

This chain links TRBV7-3 with TRBJ2-3, with 11 bases matching TRBD2. With V trimmed by 10 bases and J by 2 bases, 8 bases remained unmatched. There are 15 residues in the CDR3. In germline, CDR1 is SGHTA, CDR2 FQGTGA. CDR3 nucleotide sequence: TGTGCCACTTCACTAGCGGGGGCCTACACAGATACGCAGTATTTT. Encoded protein: CATSLAGAYTDTQYF.

This clone was counted between two and nine times. The chain joins TRBV4-1 to TRBJ1-6, with TRBD1 as a possible D gene (5 bases). CDR3 length: 18 amino acids. CDR1 is MGHRA and CDR2 is YSYEKL in the germline V gene. V was clipped by 3 bases and J by 1 base, with 16 bases between them. Here the CDR3 DNA reads TGCGCCAGCAGCCAGGAAGAATATGGGGCTTCCTATAATTCACCCCTCCACTTT. Encoded protein: CASSQEEYGASYNSPLHF.

The chain employs TRBV5-1 and TRBJ2-7; possibly TRBD1 for D (6 bases). V was pared by 4 bases and J by 0 bases, with 14 bases between. The CDR3 has 15 residues. Germline CDR1 reads SGHRS; CDR2 reads YFSETQ. CDR3 bases: TGCGCCAGCAGCCACAGGGTTGGGGGCTCCTACGAGCAGTACTTC. This codes for CASSHRVGGSYEQYF.

The chain carries TRBV3-1 (or the pseudogene TRBV3-2) and TRBJ1-1, with D uncertain. Germline lookup yields CDR1 LGHDT and CDR2 YNNKEL (reference sequence). This CDR3 has 14 amino acids. The V and J ends lost 6 bases and 1 base respectively, with 12 bases between them. The CDR3 nucleotides read TGTGCCAGCAGGGCGGCTGGAGGGAACACTGAAGCTTTCTTT. Its translation is CASRAAGGNTEAFF.

The rearrangement uses TRBV3-1 (or the pseudogene TRBV3-2) and TRBJ2-5; 12 bases align to TRBD2. Germline CDR1 is LGHDT and CDR2 is YNNKEL (reference sequence). V lost 4 bases, J lost 5 bases, and 5 bases stayed unmatched. This CDR3 spans 15 amino acids. CDR3 sequence (DNA): TGTGCCAGCAGCCTGGGACTAGCGGGCTTTGAGACCCAGTACTTC. Residues: CASSLGLAGFETQYF.

This chain connects TRBV10-3 to TRBJ1-1; no firm D call. From germline, CDR1 is ENHRY and CDR2 SYGVKD. This CDR3 is 15 amino acids long. The V and J ends lost 0 bases and 3 bases respectively, with 11 bases between them. The CDR3, as DNA: TGTGCCATCAGTGAGTCCGGGGAAGCGGACACTGAAGCTTTCTTT. It yields the protein CAISESGEADTEAFF.

The chain employs TRBV23-1 and TRBJ2-3; the D gene is possibly TRBD2 (6 bases). TRBV23-1 is sorted into the ORF group, with uncertain function. This CDR3 contains 17 residues. Trimming left V 3 bases short and J 3 bases short, with 19 bases between. In DNA, the CDR3 is TGCGCCAGCAGTCAGATTGGACTGGGACTTAGGACAGATACGCAGTATTTT. Translated: CASSQIGLGLRTDTQYF.

V is TRBV5-1 and J is TRBJ2-1, with a weak D call TRBD2 (6 bases). With 4 bases removed from V and 1 base from J, the gap between germline ends came to 9 bases. Germline values: CDR1 SGHRS, CDR2 YFSETQ. CDR3 length: 14 residues. CDR3 nucleotides: TGCGCCAGCAGCGGGGGGATGTCCTACAATGAGCAGTTCTTC. This gives the protein CASSGGMSYNEQFF. The full variable domain, rest sourced from reference TRBV5-1 and TRBJ2-1, is KAGVTQTPRYLIKTRGQQVTLSCSPISGHRSVSWYQQTPGQGLQFLFEYFSETQRNKGNFPGRFSGRQFSNSRSEMNVSTLELGDSALYLCASSGGMSYNEQFFGPGTRLTVL.

Here the CDR3 reads CASSHDRVLKETQYF. The CDR3 DNA sequence: TGTGCCAGCAGCCACGACAGGGTCCTTAAAGAGACCCAGTACTTC. The chain employs TRBV3-1 (or the pseudogene TRBV3-2) and TRBJ2-5; TRBD1 agrees at 7 bases. CDR3 length equals 15 residues. The V gene end was trimmed by 3 bases and the J gene end by 3 bases; junction bases not matched to a gene: 7. Germline loops: CDR1 LGHDT, CDR2 YNNKEL (reference sequence).

The rearrangement joins TRBV5-4 to TRBJ2-7, with a possible D match to TRBD1 (6 bases). Trimming took off 0 bases at V and 4 bases at J, with 11 bases between the two ends. CDR1 is SGHNT, CDR2 YYREEE, per germline (reference sequence). CDR3 length: 14 amino acids. CDR3 protein: CASSLGDRSYEQYF. The CDR3 nucleotides read TGTGCCAGCAGCTTGGGAGACAGGAGTTACGAGCAGTACTTC.

CDR3 in DNA: TGTGCCAGCAGCCAAGGGAGTGGCCAAGAGACCCAGTACTTC. Translating gives CASSQGSGQETQYF. This sequence joins TRBV4-2 and TRBJ2-5; no clear D. In germline, CDR1 is LGHNA, CDR2 YNFKEQ. This CDR3 contains 14 residues. Trimming removed 1 base at V and 1 base at J, with 7 bases between.

The CDR3 spells CASSLGQISYEQYF. The CDR3 bases are TGTGCCAGCTCGCTCGGACAGATCTCCTACGAGCAGTACTTC. This sequence joins TRBV18 and TRBJ2-7; weak D call: TRBD1 (6 bases). The V end lost 6 bases, the J end lost 0 bases, and 12 bases lay between the germline ends. Germline loops: CDR1 KGHSH, CDR2 LQKENI. This CDR3 has 14 residues.

The chain carries TRBV16 and TRBJ1-2, with TRBD1 matching 8 bases. Trimming took 4 bases from V and 7 from J; bases not matched to a gene: 5. The CDR3 runs to 13 residues. From germline, CDR1 is KGHSY and CDR2 FQNENV. CDR3 bases: TGTGCCAGCAGCCCTTCAGGGGGCTTTGGCTACACCTTC. Its protein product is CASSPSGGFGYTF.

The V call is TRBV10-3, the J call TRBJ2-7, with a possible D match to TRBD1 (6 bases). This CDR3 has 14 amino acids. Germline CDR1 reads ENHRY; CDR2 reads SYGVKD. Trimming cost V 10 bases and J 4 bases, with 20 bases left between them. CDR3 nucleotides: TGTGCCACCCTAGAGGACAGCTCGAGGTACGAGCAGTACTTC. This translates into CATLEDSSRYEQYF.

The rearrangement uses TRBV6-1 and TRBJ1-5; 8 bases match TRBD1. CDR3 length equals 18 residues. Germline V CDR1 and CDR2: MNHNS, SASEGT. V lost 1 base and J lost 4; bases outside the gene matches: 12. The CDR3 reads CASSEVRRAGGVNQPQHF. DNA of the CDR3: TGTGCCAGCAGTGAAGTTCGTCGGGCAGGGGGCGTGAATCAGCCCCAGCATTTT.

The chain links TRBV9 to TRBJ1-3; 8 nucleotides line up with TRBD1. Germline CDR1 SGDLS, CDR2 YYNGEE. V lost 3 bases to trimming and J lost 4 bases; unmatched junction nucleotides: 6. The CDR3 sequence is 15 residues long. The CDR3 nucleotides read TGTGCCAGCAGCGAGGGACAGGAGCGAGGAAACACCATATATTTT. Translation: CASSEGQERGNTIYF.

The V and J genes are TRBV9 and TRBJ2-7; perhaps TRBD2 as D (6 bases). The V gene's germline CDR1 is SGDLS and CDR2 YYNGEE. This CDR3 spans 16 amino acids. V lost 4 bases to trimming and J lost 7 bases, with 24 bases between them. The CDR3 sequence: CASSTPALSGELEQYF. CDR3 sequence (DNA): TGTGCCAGCAGCACCCCCGCCCTCTCGGGGGAATTGGAGCAGTACTTC.

In its sample, this clone was seen once. The V and J genes are TRBV4-1 and TRBJ1-2, with TRBD1 matching 12 bases. J gave up 0 bases and V 5 bases, and 7 bases lay outside the gene matches. From germline, CDR1 is MGHRA and CDR2 YSYEKL. The CDR3 loop spans 17 amino acids. This CDR3 is CASSLGQGAPANYGYTF. CDR3 in DNA: TGCGCCAGCAGCTTGGGACAGGGGGCGCCTGCTAACTATGGCTACACCTTC.

This chain uses TRBV27 with TRBJ2-3; TRBD1 agrees at 10 bases. The CDR3 length is 18 residues. The germline CDR1 and CDR2 sequences are MNHEY and SMNVEV (reference sequence). Trimming took 0 bases from V and 7 from J; bases not matched to a gene: 13. The CDR3 region is CASSLSVPGQGLSYTQYF. The DNA of the CDR3 is TGTGCCAGCAGTTTATCAGTTCCGGGACAGGGGCTTTCTTATACGCAGTATTTT.

Worth noting for this clone: Other nucleotide sequences in the sample specify the same CDR3. The rearrangement links TRBV20-1 to TRBJ2-7, with 10 bases that match TRBD2. This CDR3 spans 16 amino acids. The V and J ends lost 3 bases and 3 bases, in that order; junction bases with no gene match: 11. CDR1 and CDR2 from the germline V gene are DFQATT and SNEGSKA (reference sequence). CDR3 nucleotide sequence: TGCAGTGCTAGTGCCCCCCGGACTAGCGGACTCTACGAGCAGTACTTC. This codes for CSASAPRTSGLYEQYF.

The rearrangement links TRBV29-1 to TRBJ2-5; tentative D call: TRBD2 (5 bases). Germline loops: CDR1 SQVTM, CDR2 ANQGSEA. Trimming stripped 3 bases from V and 7 bases from J, with 9 bases between. This CDR3 has 11 residues. CDR3 in amino acids: CSVDGGWTQYF. DNA for the CDR3: TGCAGCGTTGACGGAGGATGGACCCAGTACTTC.

The CDR3 is CASSPSREYGETQYF. In DNA form, the CDR3 reads TGTGCCAGCAGCCCGTCTAGGGAGTACGGAGAGACCCAGTACTTC. J is TRBJ2-5 and V is TRBV3-1 (or the pseudogene TRBV3-2); D possibly corresponds to TRBD2 (5 bases). CDR3 size: 15 residues. The V and J ends lost 4 bases and 4 bases respectively, with 16 bases between them. CDR1 and CDR2 (germline): LGHDT, YNNKEL (reference sequence).

The chain couples TRBV2 to TRBJ2-5; no reliable D call. In germline, CDR1 is SNHLY, CDR2 FYNNEI. Trimming stripped 5 bases from V and 2 bases from J, with 6 bases between. CDR3 length: 12 residues. The CDR3 region has the DNA TGTGCCAGCAGTCCCCTGCAAGAGACCCAGTACTTC. Translating it yields CASSPLQETQYF.